A selection of T cell receptor beta chains follows, all from one sample in a study of blood T cell repertoires in COVID-19. TCRdb's copy holds only in-frame clones and misses some; the assay was immunoSEQ multiplex PCR. This repertoire shows 50,000 or so clones, roughly 90% found once; its top ten account for approximately 4%. Sample: peripheral blood. These receptor sequences come from a human donor in a cohort sampled during active COVID-19. Both conserved end residues are part of each CDR3. Each record gives: clone size, J gene, D gene, V gene, CDR3 protein, CDR3 DNA. The D gene is left open where the match is weak. Size tells how often a clone was seen (once, few, many) or the class of an expanded clone, and some rows leave it out.

>once|TRBJ1-3|TRBD1|TRBV9
CASSVWTGDSGNTIYF
TGTGCCAGCAGTGTTTGGACAGGGGACTCTGGAAACACCATATATTTT
>-|TRBJ2-7|TRBD1|TRBV5-1
CASSLGTGQVTYEQYF
TGCGCCAGCAGCTTGGGGACAGGGCAAGTCACCTACGAGCAGTACTTC
>-|TRBJ1-5|TRBD1|TRBV7-8
CASSLGGGRFQPQHF
TGTGCCAGCAGCTTAGGAGGGGGCCGCTTTCAGCCCCAGCATTTT
>-|TRBJ1-5|TRBD1|TRBV28
CASSLGTGRGPQHF
TGTGCCAGCAGTTTAGGGACAGGGCGGGGGCCCCAGCATTTT
>-|TRBJ2-3|TRBD2|TRBV6-5
CARPTSSHTDTQYF
TGTGCCAGACCGACTAGCAGCCACACAGATACGCAGTATTTT
>-|TRBJ2-7|-|TRBV7-8
CASSLGEQEEQYF
TGTGCCAGCAGCTTAGGGGAGCAAGAGGAGCAGTACTTC
>-|TRBJ1-4|TRBD1|TRBV27
CASSLGGLSSNEKLFF
TGTGCCAGCAGTCTAGGGGGCCTGTCATCTAATGAAAAACTGTTTTTT
>-|TRBJ2-2|TRBD1|TRBV11-3
CASSRDSTGELFF
TGTGCCAGCAGCCGGGACAGCACCGGGGAGCTGTTTTTT
>-|TRBJ2-3|-|TRBV9
CASSALGQPSTDTQYF
TGTGCCAGCAGCGCCTTAGGACAGCCTAGCACAGATACGCAGTATTTT
>-|TRBJ1-2|-|TRBV19
CASRRQASYSGGYTF
TGTGCCAGTAGACGACAGGCCTCCTATTCGGGCGGCTACACCTTC
>-|TRBJ2-3|TRBD2|TRBV7-9
CASSYLGLAVTGDTQYF
TGTGCCAGCAGTTACCTCGGACTAGCCGTCACGGGAGATACGCAGTATTTT
>-|TRBJ1-1|TRBD1|TRBV20-1
CSASRQGSLNTEAFF
TGCAGTGCTAGTCGACAGGGATCTTTGAACACTGAAGCTTTCTTT
>-|TRBJ1-1|-|TRBV6-6
CASSATGRDTEAFF
TGTGCCAGCAGCGCCACAGGGCGGGACACTGAAGCTTTCTTT